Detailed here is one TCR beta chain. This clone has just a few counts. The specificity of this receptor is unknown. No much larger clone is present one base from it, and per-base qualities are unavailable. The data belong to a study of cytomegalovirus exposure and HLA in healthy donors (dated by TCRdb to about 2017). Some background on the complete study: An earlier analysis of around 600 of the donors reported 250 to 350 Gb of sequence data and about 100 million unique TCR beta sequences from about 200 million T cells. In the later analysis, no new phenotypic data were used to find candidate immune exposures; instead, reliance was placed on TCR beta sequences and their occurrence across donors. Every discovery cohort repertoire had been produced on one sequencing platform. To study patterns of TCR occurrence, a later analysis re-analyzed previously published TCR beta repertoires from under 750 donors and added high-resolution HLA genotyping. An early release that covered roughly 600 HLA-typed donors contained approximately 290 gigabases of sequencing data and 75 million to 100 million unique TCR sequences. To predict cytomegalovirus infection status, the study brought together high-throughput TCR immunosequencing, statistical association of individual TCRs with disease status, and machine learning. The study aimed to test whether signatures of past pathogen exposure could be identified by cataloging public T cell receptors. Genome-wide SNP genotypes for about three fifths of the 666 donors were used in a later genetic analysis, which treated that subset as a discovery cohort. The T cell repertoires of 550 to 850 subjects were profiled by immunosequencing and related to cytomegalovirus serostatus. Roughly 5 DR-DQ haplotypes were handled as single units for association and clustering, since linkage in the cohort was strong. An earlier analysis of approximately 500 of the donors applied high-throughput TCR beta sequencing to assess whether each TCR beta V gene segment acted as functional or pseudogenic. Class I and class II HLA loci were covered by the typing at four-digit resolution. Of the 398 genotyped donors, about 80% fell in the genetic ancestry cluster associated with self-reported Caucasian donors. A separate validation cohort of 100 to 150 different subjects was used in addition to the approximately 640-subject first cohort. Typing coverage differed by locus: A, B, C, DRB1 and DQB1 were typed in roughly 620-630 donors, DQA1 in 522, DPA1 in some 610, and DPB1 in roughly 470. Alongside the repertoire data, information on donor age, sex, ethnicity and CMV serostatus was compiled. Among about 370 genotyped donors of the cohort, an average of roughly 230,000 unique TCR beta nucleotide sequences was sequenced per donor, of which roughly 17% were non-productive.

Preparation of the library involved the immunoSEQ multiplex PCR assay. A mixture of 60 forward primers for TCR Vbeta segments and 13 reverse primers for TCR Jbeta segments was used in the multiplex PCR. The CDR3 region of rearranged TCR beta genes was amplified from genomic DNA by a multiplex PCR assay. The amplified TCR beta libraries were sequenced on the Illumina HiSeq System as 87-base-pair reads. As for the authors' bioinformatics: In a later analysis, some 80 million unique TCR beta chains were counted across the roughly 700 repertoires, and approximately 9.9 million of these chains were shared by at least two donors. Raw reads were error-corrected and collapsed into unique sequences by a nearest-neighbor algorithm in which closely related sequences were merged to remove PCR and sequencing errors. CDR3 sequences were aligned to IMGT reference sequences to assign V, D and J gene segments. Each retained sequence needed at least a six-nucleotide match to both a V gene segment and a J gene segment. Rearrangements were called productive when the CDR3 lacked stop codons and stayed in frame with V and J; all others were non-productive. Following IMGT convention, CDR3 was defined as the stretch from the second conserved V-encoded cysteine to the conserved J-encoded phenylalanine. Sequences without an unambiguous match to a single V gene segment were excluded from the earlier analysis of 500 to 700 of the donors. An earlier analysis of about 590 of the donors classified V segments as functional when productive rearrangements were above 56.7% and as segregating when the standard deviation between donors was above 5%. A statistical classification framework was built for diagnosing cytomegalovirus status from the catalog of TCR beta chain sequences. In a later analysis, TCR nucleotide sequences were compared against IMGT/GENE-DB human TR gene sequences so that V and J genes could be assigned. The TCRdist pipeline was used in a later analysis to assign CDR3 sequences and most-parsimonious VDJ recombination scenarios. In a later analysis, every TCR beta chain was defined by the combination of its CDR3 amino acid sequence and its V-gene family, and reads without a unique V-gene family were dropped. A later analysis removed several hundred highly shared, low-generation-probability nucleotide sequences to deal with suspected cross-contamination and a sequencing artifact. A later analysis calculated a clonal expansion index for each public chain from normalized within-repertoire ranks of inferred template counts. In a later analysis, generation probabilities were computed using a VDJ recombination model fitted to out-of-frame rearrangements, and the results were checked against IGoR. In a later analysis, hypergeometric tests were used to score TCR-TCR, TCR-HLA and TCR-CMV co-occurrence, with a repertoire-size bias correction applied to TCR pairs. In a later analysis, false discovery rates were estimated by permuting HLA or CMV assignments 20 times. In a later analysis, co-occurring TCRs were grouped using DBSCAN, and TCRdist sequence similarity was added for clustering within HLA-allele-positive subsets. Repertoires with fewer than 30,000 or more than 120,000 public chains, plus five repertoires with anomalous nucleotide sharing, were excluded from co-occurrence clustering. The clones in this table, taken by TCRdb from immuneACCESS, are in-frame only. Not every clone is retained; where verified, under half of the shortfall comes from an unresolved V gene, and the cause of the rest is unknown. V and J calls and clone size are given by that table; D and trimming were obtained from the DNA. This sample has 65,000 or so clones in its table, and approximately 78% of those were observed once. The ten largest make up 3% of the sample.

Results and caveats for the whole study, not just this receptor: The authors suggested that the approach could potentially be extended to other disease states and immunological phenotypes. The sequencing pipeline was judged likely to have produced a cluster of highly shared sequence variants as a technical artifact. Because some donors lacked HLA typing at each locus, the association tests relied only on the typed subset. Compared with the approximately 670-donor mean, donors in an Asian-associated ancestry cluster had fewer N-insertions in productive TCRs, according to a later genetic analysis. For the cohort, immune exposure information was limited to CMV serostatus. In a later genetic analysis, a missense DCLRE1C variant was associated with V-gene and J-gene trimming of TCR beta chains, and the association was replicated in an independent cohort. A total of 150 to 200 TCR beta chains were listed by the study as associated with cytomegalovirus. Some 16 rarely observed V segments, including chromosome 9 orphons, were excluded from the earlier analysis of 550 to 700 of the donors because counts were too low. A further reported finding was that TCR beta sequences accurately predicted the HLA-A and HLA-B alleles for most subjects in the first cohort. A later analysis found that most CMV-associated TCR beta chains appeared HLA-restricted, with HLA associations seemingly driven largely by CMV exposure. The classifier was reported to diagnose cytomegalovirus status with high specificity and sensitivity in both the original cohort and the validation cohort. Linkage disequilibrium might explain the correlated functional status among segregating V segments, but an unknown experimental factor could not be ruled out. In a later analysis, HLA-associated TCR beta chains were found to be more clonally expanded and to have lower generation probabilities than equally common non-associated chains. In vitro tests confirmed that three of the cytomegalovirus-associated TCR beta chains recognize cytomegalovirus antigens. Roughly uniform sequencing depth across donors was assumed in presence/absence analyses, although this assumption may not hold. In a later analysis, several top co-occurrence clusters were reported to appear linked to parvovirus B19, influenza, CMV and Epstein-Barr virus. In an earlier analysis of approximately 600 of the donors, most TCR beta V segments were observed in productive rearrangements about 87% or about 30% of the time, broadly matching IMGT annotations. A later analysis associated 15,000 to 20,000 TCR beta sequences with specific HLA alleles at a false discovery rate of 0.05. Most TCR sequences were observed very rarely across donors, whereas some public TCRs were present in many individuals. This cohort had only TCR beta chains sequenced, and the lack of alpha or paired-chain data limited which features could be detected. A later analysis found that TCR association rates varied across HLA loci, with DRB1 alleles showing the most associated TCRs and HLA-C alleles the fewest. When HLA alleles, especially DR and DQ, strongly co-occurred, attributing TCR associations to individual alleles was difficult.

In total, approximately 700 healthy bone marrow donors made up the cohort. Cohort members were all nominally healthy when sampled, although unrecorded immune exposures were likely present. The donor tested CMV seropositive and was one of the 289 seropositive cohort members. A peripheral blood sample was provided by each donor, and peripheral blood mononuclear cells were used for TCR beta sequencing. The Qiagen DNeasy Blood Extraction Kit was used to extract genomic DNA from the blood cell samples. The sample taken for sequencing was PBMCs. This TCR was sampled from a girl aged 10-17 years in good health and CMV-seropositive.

The CDR3 protein sequence reads: CASSGLAVSGNTIYF. The nucleotide sequence is TGTGCCAGCAGCGGGTTGGCGGTCTCTGGAAACACCATATATTTT. This sequence uses TRBV9 and TRBJ1-3; the D gene is not confidently resolved. CDR1 is given as SGDLS and CDR2 as YYNGEE, both from the germline V gene. The CDR3, from cysteine to phenylalanine, totals 15 residues. The CDR3 DNA has 45 bases and is translated from base 1. V is reduced by 3 bases and J by 0 bases, leaving a spacing of 10 bases between them.